A selection of T cell receptor beta chains follows, all from one sample in a study of T cells in Graves' hyperthyroidism and ophthalmopathy. TCRdb itself ran the multiplex PCR reads through MiXCR, one entry per CDR3 protein. Here the sample spans roughly 290,000 distinct CDR3 sequences, about an eighth being singletons. The sequencing input was blood. These receptors were obtained from a woman aged 25 to 39 with Graves' hyperthyroidism that later progressed to Graves' ophthalmopathy. Each CDR3 is given with its conserved first and last residue. A D gene is named only where the DNA matches it firmly. Only part of the rows carry a size: once, few, many, or a class if the clone is expanded.

d_call	clone_size	v_call	j_call	cdr3_aa	cdr3_nt
-	many	TRBV2	TRBJ1-6	CASQAGNSPLHF	TGTGCCAGCCAGGCCGGGAATTCACCCCTCCACTTT
-	few	TRBV6-5	TRBJ2-7	CASSYSTVYNEQYF	TGTGCCAGCAGTTACTCGACCGTTTACAATGAGCAGTACTTC
-	many	TRBV7-9	TRBJ1-3	CASSSLKGRNTIYF	TGTGCCAGCAGCTCCTTAAAGGGTCGAAACACCATATATTTT
-	many	TRBV27	TRBJ2-5	CASSSLAGRETQYF	TGTGCCAGCAGTTCCCTGGCGGGACGAGAGACCCAGTACTTC
-	-	TRBV5-4	TRBJ1-4	CASSFGDTNEKLFF	TGTGCCAGCAGCTTCGGGGATACTAATGAAAAACTGTTTTTT
-	many	TRBV6-1	TRBJ2-7	CASSDQGGPYEQYF	TGTGCCAGCAGTGACCAAGGCGGACCCTACGAGCAGTACTTC
TRBD2	few	TRBV4-1	TRBJ2-7	CASSHLLLAGSYEQYF	TGCGCCAGCAGCCACCTGCTACTAGCGGGCTCCTACGAGCAGTACTTC
-	many	TRBV28	TRBJ1-4	CASSFYQGSEKLFF	TGTGCCAGCAGTTTTTATCAGGGTTCGGAAAAACTGTTTTTT
-	many	TRBV2	TRBJ1-1	CASSEGRAFSEAFF	TGTGCCAGCAGTGAAGGCAGGGCCTTTAGTGAAGCTTTCTTT
-	-	TRBV2	TRBJ2-1	CAIVGEYNEQSF	TGTGCCATCGTGGGCGAATACAATGAGCAGTCCTTC
-	-	TRBV7-8	TRBJ2-7	CASSLVPGEEDEQYF	TGTGCCAGCAGCTTAGTTCCGGGAGAGGAAGACGAGCAGTACTTC
TRBD1	many	TRBV6-1	TRBJ1-5	CASTTGSDQPQHF	TGTGCCAGCACGACAGGGTCTGATCAGCCCCAGCATTTT
-	-	TRBV6-4	TRBJ1-3	CASGDERDSGNTIYF	TGTGCCAGCGGAGATGAGAGGGACTCTGGAAACACCATATATTTT
TRBD1	few	TRBV4-2	TRBJ1-1	CATRTGELNTEAFF	TGTGCCACGCGGACAGGGGAATTGAACACTGAAGCTTTCTTT
-	few	TRBV19	TRBJ1-2	CASSRTGTHYGYTF	TGTGCCAGTAGTAGGACCGGGACCCACTATGGCTACACCTTC
TRBD2	many	TRBV7-3	TRBJ2-3	CASSLTGTSHDTQYF	TGTGCCAGCAGCTTGACCGGGACTAGTCATGATACGCAGTATTTT
-	-	TRBV12-3/TRBV12-4	TRBJ2-6	CASSPGTGGGANVLTF	TGTGCCAGCAGCCCCGGGACGGGTGGCGGGGCCAACGTCCTGACTTTC
TRBD2	many	TRBV6-1	TRBJ2-7	CASRRGLAGGSEQYF	TGTGCCAGCAGGCGAGGACTAGCGGGGGGGAGCGAGCAGTACTTC
TRBD2	-	TRBV29-1	TRBJ2-7	CSVDRGVEQYF	TGCAGCGTTGATCGGGGGGTGGAGCAGTACTTC
-	-	TRBV3-1	TRBJ2-1	CASRGRDPEEYNEQFF	TGTGCCAGCAGGGGCCGGGACCCCGAGGAATACAATGAGCAGTTCTTC
-	-	TRBV20-1	TRBJ1-2	CSASSASGGVIRGFYGYTF	TGCAGTGCTAGTAGTGCCAGCGGGGGAGTCATAAGGGGCTTCTATGGCTACACCTTC
TRBD1	many	TRBV20-1	TRBJ1-4	CSARDTTGAYLNEKLFF	TGCAGTGCTAGAGACACGACAGGGGCCTACCTTAATGAAAAACTGTTTTTT
-	many	TRBV11-2	TRBJ2-7	CASSLDGLGGDEQYF	TGTGCCAGCAGCTTAGATGGGTTGGGAGGCGACGAGCAGTACTTC
-	-	TRBV6-1	TRBJ1-2	CASSSILKQAQGNYGYTF	TGTGCCAGCAGTTCGATCTTGAAACAAGCGCAGGGTAACTATGGCTACACCTTC
-	many	TRBV27	TRBJ2-2	CASSFLSTGELFF	TGTGCCAGCAGTTTCCTGTCCACCGGGGAGCTGTTTTTT